This T cell receptor (beta chain) was sequenced during a study of OX40 agonist ivuxolimab in advanced cancers. As for the study more broadly: Ivuxolimab was a fully human IgG2 agonistic monoclonal antibody targeting the costimulatory receptor OX40 (CD134). Intravenous ivuxolimab was administered to patients every 2 weeks at six dose levels: 0.01, 0.1, 0.3, 1.5, 3 and 10 mg/kg. Of the roughly 51 patients in dose escalation, approximately 20 had hepatocellular carcinoma, some 15 had melanoma, 9 had renal cell carcinoma and 9 had head and neck cancer. In the dose-escalation cohort, 70% to 85% of patients were male, and the mean age was around 65 years with a range of about 20 to 80. Prior anti-PD-1, anti-PD-L1 or anti-CTLA-4 therapy was permitted, and approximately 40% of dose-escalation patients had received checkpoint inhibitors. Partial responses occurred in three dose-escalation patients, of whom one had hepatocellular carcinoma and two had cutaneous melanoma. The point of sequencing TCRbeta in the periphery was to test whether ivuxolimab changed TCR sequence diversity and drove clonal T-cell expansion. The paper describes the monotherapy dose-escalation part (N = 52 patients) of the phase I trial of ivuxolimab. Study-wide conclusions, independent of this receptor: Which antigens the clonally expanded peripheral T cells were specific for was not determined. On average, CD8+ T cells showed more expanded clones than CD4+ T cells after ivuxolimab. Clonal expansion of both CD4+ and CD8+ blood T cells was observed from baseline to week 6 at doses 0.1 to 3.0 mg/kg. Partial responders in the 0.1-3.0 mg/kg groups had among the lowest normalized peripheral clonal expansion, especially among CD8+ T cells. Low levels of normalized T-cell clonal expansion were also seen in some patients who did not respond.

As to this clone: Its antigen has not been determined. No much larger clonotype is one base removed from it; base qualities were not supplied.

Genomic DNA was extracted from sorted cells for sequencing of the TCRbeta CDR3 region. The immunoSEQ Assay was used to sequence the TCRbeta CDR3 regions. TCRdb holds this immuneACCESS table with in-frame rearrangements only. Some clones are missing; in checked studies, unresolved V genes explain under half, and the rest has no known cause. This sample lists around 70,000 clones; approximately 85% were detected once. The ten largest clones add up to 6.5% to 7.5% of the sample. Patients with a history of autoimmune disease or receiving systemic immunosuppression were excluded from the trial. Peripheral blood for TCR sequencing was drawn from every dose cohort at baseline, at cycle 4 day 1 and at cycle 7 day 1. The samples were drawn from a first-in-human, open-label, multicenter phase I dose-escalation trial of ivuxolimab. Adults with locally advanced or metastatic melanoma, renal cell, hepatocellular, or head and neck squamous cell carcinoma were enrolled in the trial. Before TCR sequencing, CD4+ T cells and CD8+ T cells were sorted from peripheral blood as separate populations.

CDR1 and CDR2, looked up from the germline V gene (reference sequence), are LNHNV and YYDKDF. The CDR3 runs 19 residues from the cysteine to the phenylalanine. Of all the DNA, just the CDR3 is kept, 57 bases in frame from base 1. Trimming at the junction amounts to 0 bases on V and 2 bases on J, and the germline ends lie 21 bases apart. Here the sequenced sample was CD4+ or CD8+ T cells sorted from blood, taken in a trial of the OX40 agonist ivuxolimab. The receptor comes from an adult with an advanced solid tumor such as melanoma, head and neck, liver or kidney cancer. The chain is made from TRBV15 and TRBJ2-3; TRBD1 is a possible D gene, resting on 5 matching bases. The CDR3 loop reads CATSRDRGIDSYPTDTQYF. The nucleotides are TGTGCCACCAGCAGAGATCGTGGGATTGACAGCTACCCCACAGATACGCAGTATTTT.